These T cell receptor beta chains were read from a single sample in a study of T cell responses to AZD1222 COVID-19 vaccine. Profiled with immunoSEQ multiplex PCR; TCRdb holds only in-frame clones, not every one. The top ten hold 4% to 6% of the sample, which has 120,000 to 150,000 clones, about 93% seen once. Sample: peripheral blood, taken on day 0 of AZD1222 vaccination. These receptors originate from an adult in good health. The CDR3 runs from the conserved cysteine through the conserved F or W. D genes are given only for firm matches. Only part of the rows carry a size: once, few, many, or a class if the clone is expanded.

d_gene: -; j_gene: TRBJ2-1; v_gene: TRBV5-8; abundance: -; CDR3nt: TGTGCCAGCAGCTTGCGGGGGGCAAATAATGAGCAGTTCTTC; CDR3aa: CASSLRGANNEQFF
d_gene: TRBD2; j_gene: TRBJ2-7; v_gene: TRBV7-8; abundance: once; CDR3nt: TGTGCCAGCAGCACAGCGGGGGGGGGCTCCTACGAGCAGTACTTC; CDR3aa: CASSTAGGGSYEQYF
d_gene: TRBD2; j_gene: TRBJ2-3; v_gene: TRBV7-9; abundance: -; CDR3nt: TGTGCCAGCAGCCTCAGGACTAGCGGGGCCACAGATACGCAGTATTTT; CDR3aa: CASSLRTSGATDTQYF
d_gene: -; j_gene: TRBJ2-7; v_gene: TRBV5-4; abundance: -; CDR3nt: TGTGCCAGCAGCTTGGATCCCGCATTAGCCTACGAGCAGTACTTC; CDR3aa: CASSLDPALAYEQYF
d_gene: -; j_gene: TRBJ1-5; v_gene: TRBV5-1; abundance: -; CDR3nt: TGCGCCAGCAGCTGGACGGAAGGGCAGCCCCAGCATTTT; CDR3aa: CASSWTEGQPQHF
d_gene: -; j_gene: TRBJ2-1; v_gene: TRBV4-1; abundance: -; CDR3nt: TGCGCCAGCAGCCAAGTCAGGGGGGAGGGTGAGCAGTTCTTC; CDR3aa: CASSQVRGEGEQFF
d_gene: -; j_gene: TRBJ2-3; v_gene: TRBV7-9; abundance: -; CDR3nt: TGTGCCAGCAGCTTAGTTGGAGGCACAGATACGCAGTATTTT; CDR3aa: CASSLVGGTDTQYF
d_gene: -; j_gene: TRBJ1-3; v_gene: TRBV6-5; abundance: -; CDR3nt: TGTGCCAGCAGACTTCCCTCTGGAAACACCATATATTTT; CDR3aa: CASRLPSGNTIYF
d_gene: -; j_gene: TRBJ1-1; v_gene: TRBV5-6; abundance: -; CDR3nt: TGTGCCAGCAGCTTTTCAAGCCCTGAAGCTTTCTTT; CDR3aa: CASSFSSPEAFF
d_gene: TRBD1; j_gene: TRBJ2-7; v_gene: TRBV4-3; abundance: -; CDR3nt: TGCGCCAGCAGCCCAGGGACAGGGGGCGTCTACGAGCAGTACTTC; CDR3aa: CASSPGTGGVYEQYF
d_gene: TRBD1; j_gene: TRBJ1-6; v_gene: TRBV4-1; abundance: -; CDR3nt: TGCGCCAGCAGCCAAGACAGGGGGTCACCCCTCCACTTT; CDR3aa: CASSQDRGSPLHF
d_gene: TRBD1; j_gene: TRBJ1-2; v_gene: TRBV4-2; abundance: -; CDR3nt: TGTGCCAGCAGCCTCACGACAGGGGGGTCGAGCGGCTACACCTTC; CDR3aa: CASSLTTGGSSGYTF
d_gene: -; j_gene: TRBJ1-2; v_gene: TRBV4-1; abundance: -; CDR3nt: TGCGCCAGCAGCCAAGGCGGTCCGTTCGACTTCGGCTACACCTTC; CDR3aa: CASSQGGPFDFGYTF
d_gene: -; j_gene: TRBJ2-6; v_gene: TRBV29-1; abundance: -; CDR3nt: TGCAGCGTTGTATTTTCGAGCTCTGGGGCCAACGTCCTGACTTTC; CDR3aa: CSVVFSSSGANVLTF
d_gene: TRBD2; j_gene: TRBJ2-3; v_gene: TRBV19; abundance: few; CDR3nt: TGTGCCAGTCAAGGGAGGGCGGATACGCAGTATTTT; CDR3aa: CASQGRADTQYF
d_gene: TRBD1; j_gene: TRBJ1-3; v_gene: TRBV2; abundance: -; CDR3nt: TGTGCCAGCAGTCCGGACAGGGAGGCTGGAAACACCATATATTTT; CDR3aa: CASSPDREAGNTIYF
d_gene: TRBD1; j_gene: TRBJ1-5; v_gene: TRBV28; abundance: -; CDR3nt: TGTGCCAGCAGGGAGACAGGGGATCAGCCCCAGCATTTT; CDR3aa: CASRETGDQPQHF
d_gene: -; j_gene: TRBJ2-7; v_gene: TRBV6-5; abundance: -; CDR3nt: TGTGCCAGCACCCCCTCGCGGGACGGAGCCTACGAGCAGTACTTC; CDR3aa: CASTPSRDGAYEQYF
d_gene: TRBD1; j_gene: TRBJ2-7; v_gene: TRBV19; abundance: -; CDR3nt: TGTGCCAGTAGTCTTACAGGGGCCGGGTACGAGCAGTACTTC; CDR3aa: CASSLTGAGYEQYF
d_gene: TRBD2; j_gene: TRBJ2-1; v_gene: TRBV29-1; abundance: -; CDR3nt: TGCAGCGCCTCCACTAGCGGGGCTCTGTACAATGAGCAGTTCTTC; CDR3aa: CSASTSGALYNEQFF
d_gene: -; j_gene: TRBJ2-1; v_gene: TRBV7-9; abundance: -; CDR3nt: TGTGCCAGCAGCTTCCGACCCCCCAACAATGAGCAGTTCTTC; CDR3aa: CASSFRPPNNEQFF
d_gene: -; j_gene: TRBJ2-7; v_gene: TRBV27; abundance: -; CDR3nt: TGTGCCAGCAGACGAGGGCTCGAGCAGTACTTC; CDR3aa: CASRRGLEQYF
d_gene: -; j_gene: TRBJ2-5; v_gene: TRBV6-1; abundance: -; CDR3nt: TGTGCCAGCAGTGATGGGGGGAGGTCTGAAGAGACCCAGTACTTC; CDR3aa: CASSDGGRSEETQYF
d_gene: TRBD1; j_gene: TRBJ2-3; v_gene: TRBV29-1; abundance: -; CDR3nt: TGCAGCGTTGAGGGTCAGGGGGCAATAGATACGCAGTATTTT; CDR3aa: CSVEGQGAIDTQYF
d_gene: -; j_gene: TRBJ2-1; v_gene: TRBV19; abundance: -; CDR3nt: TGTGCCACAGAAGGTGGTTCCTCCTACAATGAGCAGTTCTTC; CDR3aa: CATEGGSSYNEQFF
d_gene: -; j_gene: TRBJ1-2; v_gene: TRBV29-1; abundance: -; CDR3nt: TGCAGCGTTTCGCAGGGTGGTGGCTACACCTTC; CDR3aa: CSVSQGGGYTF
d_gene: -; j_gene: TRBJ2-4; v_gene: TRBV15; abundance: -; CDR3nt: TGTGCCACCAGCAGAGATCTGGGAAACGGAAACATTCAGTACTTC; CDR3aa: CATSRDLGNGNIQYF
d_gene: TRBD1; j_gene: TRBJ1-5; v_gene: TRBV7-9; abundance: -; CDR3nt: TGTGCCAGCAGCAGTTTTTACCTAGGACAGGTGGGAAATCAGCCCCAGCATTTT; CDR3aa: CASSSFYLGQVGNQPQHF
d_gene: -; j_gene: TRBJ2-1; v_gene: TRBV2; abundance: few; CDR3nt: TGTGCCAGCAAGCCGGGATCCTACAATGAGCAGTTCTTC; CDR3aa: CASKPGSYNEQFF
d_gene: -; j_gene: TRBJ1-6; v_gene: TRBV6-2/TRBV6-3; abundance: -; CDR3nt: TGTGCCAGCAGTTACCCGGCAACGAGCTCCTATAATTCACCCCTCCACTTT; CDR3aa: CASSYPATSSYNSPLHF
d_gene: -; j_gene: TRBJ1-1; v_gene: TRBV19; abundance: -; CDR3nt: TGTGCCAGTAAGTCGACAGAGAACACTGAAGCTTTCTTT; CDR3aa: CASKSTENTEAFF
d_gene: TRBD1; j_gene: TRBJ1-1; v_gene: TRBV3-1/TRBV3-2; abundance: -; CDR3nt: TGTGCCAGCAGCCCAACCGACTGGCGGGACAGACTGAACACTGAAGCTTTCTTT; CDR3aa: CASSPTDWRDRLNTEAFF
d_gene: -; j_gene: TRBJ2-4; v_gene: TRBV7-3; abundance: -; CDR3nt: TGTGCCAGCAGCCGTCTCGGGCGGGACGACATTCAGTACTTC; CDR3aa: CASSRLGRDDIQYF
d_gene: -; j_gene: TRBJ2-5; v_gene: TRBV5-1; abundance: once; CDR3nt: TGCGCCAGCAGCTCTGTCCCGGGACGACGGATGGAGACCCAGTACTTC; CDR3aa: CASSSVPGRRMETQYF
d_gene: -; j_gene: TRBJ1-1; v_gene: TRBV7-9; abundance: -; CDR3nt: TGTGCCAGCAGCTTACTGCAGGGGACTGAAGCTTTCTTT; CDR3aa: CASSLLQGTEAFF
d_gene: TRBD1; j_gene: TRBJ1-2; v_gene: TRBV7-2; abundance: -; CDR3nt: TGTGCCAGCAGCTCAAACAGGGGTGATGGCTACACCTTC; CDR3aa: CASSSNRGDGYTF
d_gene: -; j_gene: TRBJ2-1; v_gene: TRBV5-5; abundance: -; CDR3nt: TGTGCCAGCAGCTTTGAGGCGGCAGACTATGAGCAGTTCTTC; CDR3aa: CASSFEAADYEQFF
d_gene: TRBD1; j_gene: TRBJ2-7; v_gene: TRBV11-2; abundance: once; CDR3nt: TGTGCCAGCACCGTAGCGAGACAGGGTGGCGAGCAGTACTTC; CDR3aa: CASTVARQGGEQYF
d_gene: TRBD2; j_gene: TRBJ2-3; v_gene: TRBV4-1; abundance: -; CDR3nt: TGCGCCAGCAGCCAAGGCGGGAGTGGTGGTGGCACAGATACGCAGTATTTT; CDR3aa: CASSQGGSGGGTDTQYF
d_gene: -; j_gene: TRBJ2-1; v_gene: TRBV19; abundance: -; CDR3nt: TGTGCCAGTAGTCAAGGGATGAATGAGCAGTTCTTC; CDR3aa: CASSQGMNEQFF
d_gene: -; j_gene: TRBJ1-6; v_gene: TRBV28; abundance: -; CDR3nt: TGTGCCAGCAGTAGAGTAGATTCACCCCTCCACTTT; CDR3aa: CASSRVDSPLHF
d_gene: -; j_gene: TRBJ1-3; v_gene: TRBV6-1; abundance: once; CDR3nt: TGTGCCAGCAGTGAACGGCTAACTGGAAACACCATATATTTT; CDR3aa: CASSERLTGNTIYF
d_gene: -; j_gene: TRBJ2-1; v_gene: TRBV7-9; abundance: -; CDR3nt: TGTGCCAGCAGCTTAGGTAGAGGCGAGCAGTTCTTC; CDR3aa: CASSLGRGEQFF
d_gene: -; j_gene: TRBJ1-3; v_gene: TRBV7-8; abundance: -; CDR3nt: TGTGCCAGCAAATGGACCTCTGGAAACACCATATATTTT; CDR3aa: CASKWTSGNTIYF
d_gene: TRBD1; j_gene: TRBJ2-1; v_gene: TRBV5-5; abundance: -; CDR3nt: TGTGCCACATCGCCCGGGACAGGGTATGATGAGCAGTTCTTC; CDR3aa: CATSPGTGYDEQFF
d_gene: -; j_gene: TRBJ1-1; v_gene: TRBV15; abundance: -; CDR3nt: TGTGCCACCAGCAGAGATAGGTGGACGACGGAAGCTTTCTTT; CDR3aa: CATSRDRWTTEAFF
d_gene: -; j_gene: TRBJ1-5; v_gene: TRBV9; abundance: -; CDR3nt: TGTGCCAGCAGCGTAGACGGATATAGCAATCAGCCCCAGCATTTT; CDR3aa: CASSVDGYSNQPQHF
d_gene: -; j_gene: TRBJ1-3; v_gene: TRBV20-1; abundance: -; CDR3nt: TGCAGTGCTAGTGAGAACTCTGGAAACACCATATATTTT; CDR3aa: CSASENSGNTIYF
d_gene: -; j_gene: TRBJ2-1; v_gene: TRBV7-3; abundance: once; CDR3nt: TGTGCCAGCAGCTTAAGGCCCTACAATGAGCAGTTCTTC; CDR3aa: CASSLRPYNEQFF
d_gene: -; j_gene: TRBJ2-6; v_gene: TRBV24-1; abundance: -; CDR3nt: TGTGCCACCAGTGACCCGCGCTCTGGGGCCAACGTCCTGACTTTC; CDR3aa: CATSDPRSGANVLTF
d_gene: TRBD2; j_gene: TRBJ2-5; v_gene: TRBV10-3; abundance: once; CDR3nt: TGTGCCATCAGAAAGGGACTAGCGGGACAAGAGACCCAGTACTTC; CDR3aa: CAIRKGLAGQETQYF
d_gene: TRBD1; j_gene: TRBJ2-5; v_gene: TRBV7-2; abundance: -; CDR3nt: TGTGCCAGCAGCGCGCGACAGGGAACAGAGACCCAGTACTTC; CDR3aa: CASSARQGTETQYF
d_gene: TRBD1; j_gene: TRBJ1-3; v_gene: TRBV3-1/TRBV3-2; abundance: -; CDR3nt: TGTGCCAGCAGCCAAAGTTGGGACAGGGGATCTGGAAACACCATATATTTT; CDR3aa: CASSQSWDRGSGNTIYF
d_gene: TRBD2; j_gene: TRBJ2-5; v_gene: TRBV7-2; abundance: -; CDR3nt: TGTGCCAGCAGCTACCCCCAACTAGCGGGGGGTTCCCCACAAGAGACCCAGTACTTC; CDR3aa: CASSYPQLAGGSPQETQYF
d_gene: -; j_gene: TRBJ1-2; v_gene: TRBV19; abundance: -; CDR3nt: TGTGCCAGTAGTATCACGGCAGGGAGACCCTATGGCTACACCTTC; CDR3aa: CASSITAGRPYGYTF